The rows below give T cell receptor beta chains drawn from one sample of a study of T cell responses to AZD1222 COVID-19 vaccine. Libraries were prepared by immunoSEQ multiplex PCR; TCRdb keeps only in-frame clonotypes and omits some of them. The sample carries 60,000 to 75,000 clones, 89% recorded once. The sample consisted of peripheral blood, taken 28 days after the second AZD1222 dose. Source of these receptors: an adult who received the AZD1222 COVID-19 vaccine. Each CDR3 is given with its conserved first and last residue.

j_gene: TRBJ1-6
v_gene: TRBV7-3
CDR3aa: CASSLLGPLHF

j_gene: TRBJ2-7
v_gene: TRBV11-2
CDR3aa: CASSLPLAGVYEQYF

j_gene: TRBJ2-7
v_gene: TRBV19
CDR3aa: CASSIDPASSEQYF

j_gene: TRBJ2-2
v_gene: TRBV4-1
CDR3aa: CASSQGLSGRGGGELFF

j_gene: TRBJ2-7
v_gene: TRBV11-2
CDR3aa: CASSQREDSFYEQYF

j_gene: TRBJ2-7
v_gene: TRBV5-1
CDR3aa: CASSRGQGFSYEQYF

j_gene: TRBJ1-2
v_gene: TRBV20-1
CDR3aa: CSASPFRELSGYTF

j_gene: TRBJ2-5
v_gene: TRBV7-9
CDR3aa: CASSPTPGQGAETQYF

j_gene: TRBJ2-7
v_gene: TRBV5-6
CDR3aa: CASSVDRASVNYEQYF

j_gene: TRBJ1-2
v_gene: TRBV29-1
CDR3aa: CSVSGTGYGYTF

j_gene: TRBJ1-3
v_gene: TRBV6-6
CDR3aa: CASSPGQGAGNTIYF

j_gene: TRBJ1-3
v_gene: TRBV5-1
CDR3aa: CASSLEYGVSGNTIYF

j_gene: TRBJ2-7
v_gene: TRBV9
CDR3aa: CASSVGGSYEQYF

j_gene: TRBJ1-2
v_gene: TRBV30
CDR3aa: CAWSGTGYYGYTF

j_gene: TRBJ1-1
v_gene: TRBV7-3
CDR3aa: CASSLNSGMNTEAFF

j_gene: TRBJ2-7
v_gene: TRBV19
CDR3aa: CASSIQAGLYEQYF

j_gene: TRBJ1-3
v_gene: TRBV18
CDR3aa: CASSSGTPHGNTIYF

j_gene: TRBJ2-7
v_gene: TRBV27
CDR3aa: CASSAEAGYSYEQYF

j_gene: TRBJ2-3
v_gene: TRBV4-2
CDR3aa: CASSQKAQGSPTDTQYF

j_gene: TRBJ2-7
v_gene: TRBV6-5
CDR3aa: CASSFLSGSLYEQYF

j_gene: TRBJ1-2
v_gene: TRBV10-2
CDR3aa: CASSEFPSDPYGYTF

j_gene: TRBJ2-1
v_gene: TRBV7-9
CDR3aa: CASSLQGEREWSYNEQFF

j_gene: TRBJ2-5
v_gene: TRBV7-7
CDR3aa: CASSSADKSTETQYF

j_gene: TRBJ1-2
v_gene: TRBV29-1
CDR3aa: CSVGGGPGFYGYTF

j_gene: TRBJ2-3
v_gene: TRBV6-2/TRBV6-3
CDR3aa: CASSYRDSSTDTQYF